This TCR beta chain originates from a study of cytomegalovirus exposure and HLA in healthy donors. For this clone: Its matching antigen is unknown.

The J segment lost 9 bases and the V segment lost 0 bases, leaving 4 bases of the junction unmatched. The CDR3 totals 16 residues. Germline V lookup: CDR1 KGHSH, CDR2 LQKENI. PCR employed 60 Vbeta and 13 Jbeta primers. Measured with immunoSEQ multiplex PCR; TCRdb has only the in-frame clones, and not every one. The sample carries 150,000 to 200,000 clones, around 76% recorded once. General study findings and limits: Most TCR sequences were uncommon, yet certain public TCRs appeared in many donors. TCR beta sequences numbering fewer than 20,000 were associated with HLA alleles at 0.05 false discovery rate in a later analysis. What a later analysis reportedly showed was that an Asian-associated ancestry cluster had fewer N-insertions than the roughly 700-donor mean.

The receptor was derived from a man aged 40-55 years in good health and CMV-seronegative. The V and J genes are TRBV18 and TRBJ2-1, with TRBD2 matching 14 bases. The sequencing sample was made of PBMCs. CDR3 amino acids: CASSPPSGLAGGEQFF. DNA of the CDR3: TGTGCCAGCTCACCACCGAGCGGACTAGCGGGAGGTGAGCAGTTCTTC.